The following is a TCR beta chain sequence with its context. Under the authors' procedure: Estimation of nucleated cell counts was performed using reference gene primer amplification. Profiled with immunoSEQ multiplex PCR; TCRdb holds only in-frame clones, not every one. The V and J calls and clone size come from that table; D and trimming were worked out from the DNA. The sample lists about 230,000 clones; less than 85% were seen once. After removal of 3 bases from V and 8 bases from J, the junction contained 9 bases not matched to a gene. Germline loops: CDR1 LGHDT, CDR2 YNNKEL (reference sequence). The CDR3 sequence is 15 residues long. This sample stems from a study of blood T cell repertoires in COVID-19. Looking at the study overall: Italy, Spain and the United States were the sources of the convalescent and acute COVID-19 samples. Sample material is recorded as cDNA or gDNA derived from T cells, B-cell-depleted T cells, or PBMCs.

The source material was peripheral blood. The sequence was obtained from a woman in her 70s with active or convalescent COVID-19. The V call is TRBV3-1 (or the pseudogene TRBV3-2), the J call TRBJ1-2; 10 bases match TRBD1. The CDR3 loop is CASSQGGQGYGGYTF. As DNA, the CDR3 is TGTGCCAGCAGCCAGGGGGGACAGGGGTACGGCGGCTACACCTTC.